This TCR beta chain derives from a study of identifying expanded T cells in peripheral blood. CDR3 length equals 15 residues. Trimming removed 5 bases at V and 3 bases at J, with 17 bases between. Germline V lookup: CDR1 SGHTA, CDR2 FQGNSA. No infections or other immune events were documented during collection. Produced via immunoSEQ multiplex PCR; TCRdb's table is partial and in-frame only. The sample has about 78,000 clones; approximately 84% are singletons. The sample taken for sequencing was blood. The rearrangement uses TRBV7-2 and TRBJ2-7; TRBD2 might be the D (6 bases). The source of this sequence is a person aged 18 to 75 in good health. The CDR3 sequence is CASSRTQGGHYEQYF. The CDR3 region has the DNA TGTGCCAGCAGCCGAACGCAGGGAGGTCACTACGAGCAGTACTTC. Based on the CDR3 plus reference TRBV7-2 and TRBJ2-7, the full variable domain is GAGVSQSPSNKVTEKGKDVELRCDPISGHTALYWYRQSLGQGLEFLIYFQGNSAPDKSGLPSDRFSAERTGGSVSTLTIQRTQQEDSAVYLCASSRTQGGHYEQYFGPGTRLTVT.